These 21 T cell receptor beta chains share one sample of origin, sequenced in a study of CD8 T cells in ankylosing spondylitis. TCRdb re-called the 5' RACE reads with MiXCR, one entry per CDR3 protein. The data hold some 92,000 distinct CDR3 sequences, with around 26% observed a single time. The sequencing input was blood, either unsorted or a sorted T cell fraction (not recorded which). The receptors originated from a male donor with ankylosing spondylitis or in good health (not recorded which).

This clonotype was seen ten or more times. An end of the junction differs from the germline gene, which may be a read error. The chain combines TRBV7-9 with TRBJ2-1; 8 bases line up with TRBD2. This CDR3 has 13 amino acids. The germline CDR1 and CDR2 sequences are SEHNR and FQNEAQ (reference sequence). CDR3 loop: CASSLAHGTREIF. The DNA of the CDR3 is TGTGCCAGCAGCTTAGCGCATGGGACTAGGGAGATCTTC.

The chain is built from TRBV5-6 and TRBJ2-2; D gene ambiguous. Trimming shortened V by 5 bases and J by 1 base, and 9 bases separated the two germline ends. Germline CDR1 and CDR2: SGHDT and YYEEEE. CDR3 length: 14 residues. Written as DNA, the CDR3 is TGTGCCAGCAGAGAGCGTGGGAACACCGGGGAGCTGTTTTTT. Encoded protein: CASRERGNTGELFF.

The gene calls are TRBV28 and TRBJ2-2, with D possibly matching TRBD1 (5 bases). The V end was cut by 8 bases, the J end by 0 bases, with 28 bases between. Germline CDR1 MDHEN, CDR2 SYDVKM. This CDR3 has 20 amino acids. CDR3 residues: CASVPGYTLIATANTGELFF. The CDR3 DNA is TGTGCCAGCGTCCCAGGGTACACTTTGATTGCGACCGCGAACACCGGGGAGCTGTTTTTT.

V usage is TRBV12-3 or TRBV12-4 and J usage is TRBJ1-1, with 8 positions matching TRBD1. CDR3 size: 15 residues. V shed 5 bases and J 1 base; nucleotides not matched to a gene: 6. CDR3 loop: CASSPWDRRNTEAFF. The CDR3 DNA reads TGTGCCAGCAGTCCGTGGGACAGGAGGAACACTGAAGCTTTCTTT.

This clonotype has just a few counts. The chain links TRBV9 to TRBJ2-1; TRBD2 aligns across 11 bases. The CDR3 extends over 16 amino acids. The germline V gene encodes CDR1 SGDLS and CDR2 YYNGEE. With 0 bases clipped from V and 7 bases from J, the junction kept 6 bases outside the gene matches. CDR3 region: CASSVVPASGRNEQFF. The CDR3 DNA reads as TGTGCCAGCAGCGTAGTCCCGGCTAGCGGGAGGAATGAGCAGTTCTTC.

CDR3 bases: TGCGCCAGCAGCTTGGAAGGCGGGAGGGGGAACACAGATACGCAGTATTTT. Residues: CASSLEGGRGNTDTQYF. The V call is TRBV5-1, the J call TRBJ2-3; TRBD2 matches at 9 bases. J was trimmed by 2 bases and V by 0 bases; bases with no gene match: 7. The germline V gene encodes CDR1 SGHRS and CDR2 YFSETQ. The CDR3 length is 17 residues.

This clonotype was observed many times. The chain couples TRBV4-1 to TRBJ1-2; no clear D gene. Germline V gene sequence: CDR1 MGHRA, CDR2 YSYEKL. The CDR3 contains 12 residues. V gave up 0 bases and J gave up 4 bases, with 3 bases separating them. CDR3 sequence (DNA): TGCGCCAGCAGCCAAGACGGCTATGGCTACACCTTC. Encoded protein: CASSQDGYGYTF.

The chain couples TRBV11-2 to TRBJ1-4; 7 bases are a match to TRBD1. There are 14 residues in the CDR3. The junction had 0 bases not matched to a gene; V was cut back by 5 bases and J by 0 bases. The germline gives CDR1 SGHAT, CDR2 FQNNGV. The CDR3 loop reads CASSQGATNEKLFF. In nucleotides, the CDR3 is TGTGCCAGCAGCCAGGGGGCAACTAATGAAAAACTGTTTTTT.

This chain uses TRBV7-9 with TRBJ2-1, with D maybe TRBD2 (6 bases). Trimming removed 0 bases from V and 8 bases from J, with 14 bases in between. The CDR3 covers 15 residues. Germline CDR1 and CDR2: SEHNR and FQNEAQ (reference sequence). The CDR3 DNA reads as TGTGCCAGCAGCTTAGCATTACATCGGGAGCATGAGCAGTTCTTC. As protein: CASSLALHREHEQFF.

The chain joins TRBV5-1 to TRBJ2-2; D may correspond to TRBD1 or TRBD2 (5 bases each). The CDR3 has 14 amino acids. V dropped 4 bases and J dropped 3 bases, with 10 bases sitting between them. CDR1 and CDR2 (germline): SGHRS, YFSETQ. The CDR3 is CASSPGTHTGELFF. The DNA of the CDR3 is TGCGCCAGCAGCCCCGGGACCCACACCGGGGAGCTGTTTTTT.

The genes are TRBV27 and TRBJ2-1, with a tentative D call TRBD2 (6 bases). The germline V and J ends were trimmed by 1 base and 3 bases, with 10 bases remaining between them. In germline, CDR1 is MNHEY, CDR2 SMNVEV (reference sequence). The CDR3 contains 15 residues. The CDR3 is CASSLYGSRYNEQFF. In DNA, the CDR3 is TGTGCCAGCAGTTTATACGGGAGTCGCTACAATGAGCAGTTCTTC.

The chain joins TRBV20-1 to TRBJ2-1; D is tentatively TRBD1 or TRBD2 (5 bases each). The CDR3 loop spans 14 amino acids. Deletions cut 6 bases from V and 0 bases from J, with 12 bases between. Germline CDR1 reads DFQATT; CDR2 reads SNEGSKA (reference sequence). The CDR3 sequence is CSALYGTSYNEQFF. The CDR3 DNA follows: TGCAGTGCCCTCTATGGGACCTCCTACAATGAGCAGTTCTTC.

V and J are TRBV10-3 and TRBJ2-5, with 11 bases lining up with TRBD1. This CDR3 spans 16 amino acids. In germline, CDR1 is ENHRY, CDR2 SYGVKD. The trim removed 4 bases at V and 4 bases at J, leaving 8 bases unmatched. This chain's CDR3 is CAISVDGTGGRETQYF. As DNA, the CDR3 is TGTGCCATCAGTGTTGATGGGACAGGGGGTCGAGAGACCCAGTACTTC.

V gene TRBV7-9 combines with J gene TRBJ1-1; D perhaps matches TRBD1 (5 bases). Germline CDR1 reads SEHNR; CDR2 reads FQNEAQ (reference sequence). V was pared by 3 bases and J by 6 bases, with 11 bases between. This CDR3 contains 13 residues. CDR3 nucleotide sequence: TGTGCCAGCAGCTTTAGTGGGGGAGCTGAAGCTTTCTTT. Translated: CASSFSGGAEAFF.

This clonotype was seen more than once but under ten times. The chain joins TRBV7-2 to TRBJ2-1; 9 bases fit TRBD1. Germline CDR1 reads SGHTA; CDR2 reads FQGNSA. CDR3 length equals 16 residues. Trimming at V came to 5 bases and at J to 7 bases, leaving 12 bases not matched to a gene. The CDR3 is CASSLLFRDRVNEQFF. DNA of the CDR3: TGTGCCAGCAGCCTCCTATTTCGGGACAGGGTGAATGAGCAGTTCTTC. The complete variable domain, with remaining parts taken from reference TRBV7-2 and TRBJ2-1, reads GAGVSQSPSNKVTEKGKDVELRCDPISGHTALYWYRQSLGQGLEFLIYFQGNSAPDKSGLPSDRFSAERTGGSVSTLTIQRTQQEDSAVYLCASSLLFRDRVNEQFFGPGTRLTVL.

Comment on this clonotype: Relative to the germline gene, one junction end is altered; a read error may explain this. The chain joins TRBV6-5 to TRBJ1-5; unclear D gene. This CDR3 has 13 residues. Germline V gene lookup returns CDR1 MNHEY and CDR2 SVGAGI. CDR3 sequence: CASTYGLGQPQHF. DNA for the CDR3: TGTGCCAGCACTTACGGGTTAGGTCAGCCCCAGCATTTT.

This clonotype has more than one count but fewer than ten. Sequence at one end of the junction differs from germline and may be a read error. V is TRBV7-7 and J is TRBJ2-1; the D gene could be TRBD1 or TRBD2 (5 bases each). The CDR3 covers 15 residues. The germline V gene encodes CDR1 SSHAT and CDR2 FNYEAQ (reference sequence). CDR3 DNA: TGTGCTAGCAGCTTAGACGGGGCAGGCTTTAATGAGCAGTTCTTC. Translating gives CASSLDGAGFNEQFF.

This clonotype was counted only a few times. The rearrangement links TRBV29-1 to TRBJ1-2; D is unresolved. Trimming stripped 0 bases from V and 1 base from J, with 9 bases between. Germline V gene data show CDR1 as SQVTM and CDR2 as ANQGSEA. This CDR3 contains 14 residues. For the CDR3, the DNA is TGCAGCGTTGAAGAGAGGTGGGATAACTATGGCTACACCTTC. Protein sequence: CSVEERWDNYGYTF.

This clonotype occurred a few times. The V and J genes are TRBV3-1 and TRBJ2-2; D is undetermined. The V and J ends lost 0 bases and 7 bases respectively, with 3 bases between them. The germline gives CDR1 LGHDT, CDR2 YNNKEL (reference sequence). The CDR3 totals 12 residues. The CDR3 coding sequence is TGTGCCAGCAGCCAAGATCTCGGGGAGCTGTTTTTT. This sequence encodes CASSQDLGELFF.

The sample holds many counts of this clonotype. The J gene is TRBJ1-6, the V gene TRBV18; unclear D gene. Germline-derived CDR1 and CDR2 are KGHSH and LQKENI. The CDR3 loop spans 15 amino acids. V was clipped by 0 bases and J by 7 bases, with 10 bases between them. As DNA, the CDR3 is TGTGCCAGCTCACCACCCGAGGGAAGGAATTCACCCCTCCACTTT. Amino acid sequence: CASSPPEGRNSPLHF.

V gene TRBV20-1 combines with J gene TRBJ1-1, with D tentatively TRBD1 (5 bases). This CDR3 contains 16 residues. Looked up from germline, CDR1 is DFQATT and CDR2 is SNEGSKA (reference sequence). Between the trimmed V and J ends, which lost 6 bases and 4 bases, there was a span of 24 bases. The CDR3 region has the DNA TGCAGTGCAAAGACGCCGGGCGCAGGGAGGATCACTGAAGCTTTCTTT. Its protein is CSAKTPGAGRITEAFF.